One and the same sample provided the 6 T cell receptor beta chains below, sequenced in a study of T cell responses to AZD1222 COVID-19 vaccine. The table came from immunoSEQ multiplex PCR; TCRdb's copy has only in-frame clones and leaves some out. The sample includes some 170,000 clones, around 90% of them seen just once. The specimen was peripheral blood, collected on day 0 of AZD1222 vaccination. The receptors were sampled from an adult in good health.

This clone was recorded once. The chain links TRBV27 to TRBJ1-1; D possibly corresponds to TRBD1 (6 bases). CDR1 and CDR2 from the germline V gene are MNHEY and SMNVEV (reference sequence). This CDR3 spans 13 amino acids. Trimming removed 4 bases from V and 3 bases from J, with 9 bases in between. CDR3 residues: CASSYRADTEAFF. DNA of the CDR3: TGTGCCAGCAGTTACAGGGCGGACACTGAAGCTTTCTTT.

The V gene is TRBV6-5, the J gene TRBJ2-7; 7 bases fit TRBD1. The germline V gene encodes CDR1 MNHEY and CDR2 SVGAGI. The V segment lost 5 bases and the J segment 6 bases; nucleotides outside the gene matches: 7. CDR3 size: 13 residues. The CDR3 is CASSPGQSVEQYF. The CDR3 coding sequence is TGTGCCAGCAGTCCGGGACAGTCGGTCGAGCAGTACTTC.

V and J are TRBV19 and TRBJ1-5, with D maybe TRBD1 (6 bases). The V end was cut by 8 bases, the J end by 7 bases, with 24 bases between. Per the germline V gene, CDR1 is LNHDA and CDR2 is SQIVND (reference sequence). This CDR3 is built from 16 residues. The CDR3 nucleotides are TGTGCCAGTTCCAGATCGAGACAGGCCATGCCCCAGCCCCAGCATTTT. Translating it yields CASSRSRQAMPQPQHF.

The rearrangement links TRBV5-1 to TRBJ2-2; 10 positions agree with TRBD2. With V trimmed by 8 bases and J by 7 bases, 14 bases remained unmatched. Germline CDR1 reads SGHRS; CDR2 reads YFSETQ. This CDR3 has 16 residues. The chain's CDR3 is CASSPIAGGSSGELFF. CDR3 bases: TGCGCCAGTTCCCCCATAGCGGGAGGATCGAGCGGGGAGCTGTTTTTT.

The rearrangement joins TRBV2 to TRBJ2-1; D call uncertain. The V end was cut by 3 bases, the J end by 8 bases, with 11 bases between. CDR1 and CDR2 from the germline V gene are SNHLY and FYNNEI. This CDR3 has 13 residues. In nucleotides, the CDR3 is TGTGCCAGCAGTGAGCTACAGCTTTATGAGCAGTTCTTC. Translated: CASSELQLYEQFF.

This clone was detected a few times. The V call is TRBV18, the J call TRBJ1-4, with D uncertain. From germline, CDR1 is KGHSH and CDR2 LQKENI. V lost 3 bases and J lost 5, with 19 bases in between. The CDR3 totals 17 residues. The CDR3 region is CASSPRSTITSNEKLFF. The CDR3 DNA reads TGTGCCAGCTCACCCCGGTCCACCATAACCTCAAATGAAAAACTGTTTTTT.